These 26 T cell receptor beta chains originate from one sample sequenced in a study of shared clonotypes between healthy human individuals. The protocol was immunoSEQ multiplex PCR, while the TCRdb copy is restricted to in-frame clones and leaves out a portion. Of some 2.1 million clones listed, roughly 94% are singletons. The material sequenced was naive CD4+ T cells sorted from blood. Indicated subset: CD45RA+ positively selected. The receptors come from a man aged 18 to 30 in good health.

The chain is built from TRBV19 and TRBJ2-2, with 9 nucleotides matching TRBD2. CDR3 size: 15 residues. CDR1 is LNHDA, CDR2 SQIVND, per germline (reference sequence). The junction had 4 bases not matched to a gene; V was cut back by 3 bases and J by 5 bases. For the CDR3, the DNA is TGTGCCAGTAGTATGAGTAGCGGGAGAACCGGGGAGCTGTTTTTT. Protein: CASSMSSGRTGELFF.

The rearrangement links TRBV7-6 to TRBJ1-4; the D gene is possibly TRBD1 (6 bases). V was pared by 1 base and J by 6 bases, with 15 bases between. Germline V gene data show CDR1 as SGHVS and CDR2 as FNYEAQ. The CDR3 loop spans 16 amino acids. The chain's CDR3 is CASSLGPAGVDEKLFF. DNA of the CDR3: TGTGCCAGCAGCTTAGGCCCGGCAGGGGTGGATGAAAAACTGTTTTTT.

The gene calls are TRBV6-5 and TRBJ1-2; perhaps TRBD1 as D (6 bases). This CDR3 has 14 amino acids. V was pared by 2 bases and J by 3 bases, with 10 bases between. Germline V CDR1 and CDR2: MNHEY, SVGAGI. CDR3 sequence: CASSYGGADYGYTF. The CDR3 bases are TGTGCCAGCAGTTACGGGGGCGCGGACTATGGCTACACCTTC.

The rearrangement joins TRBV5-5 to TRBJ2-7; 7 bases are shared with TRBD2. CDR3 size: 17 residues. Per the germline V gene, CDR1 is SGHKS and CDR2 is YYEKEE (reference sequence). The ends lost 4 bases at V and 0 bases at J; junction bases unmatched: 13. The DNA of the CDR3 is TGTGCCAGCAGCCCGAGGGGAGCGGGGACCACCTCCTACGAGCAGTACTTC. Its translation is CASSPRGAGTTSYEQYF.

The chain links TRBV11-2 to TRBJ2-1; perhaps TRBD1 as D (6 bases). Between the trimmed V and J ends, which lost 1 base and 8 bases, there was a span of 18 bases. The CDR3 totals 16 residues. From germline, CDR1 is SGHAT and CDR2 FQNNGV. CDR3 sequence (DNA): TGTGCCAGCAGCTTAGGAGGCCTCGGCAGGGGCGATGAGCAGTTCTTC. This codes for CASSLGGLGRGDEQFF.

This chain links TRBV19 with TRBJ2-1; TRBD2 might be the D (5 bases). The V gene lost 6 bases and the J gene lost 3 bases, with 12 bases spanning the gap. Germline V gene lookup returns CDR1 LNHDA and CDR2 SQIVND (reference sequence). The CDR3 extends over 14 amino acids. The CDR3 region has the DNA TGTGCCAGTAGGACCGCCCGGGACTACAATGAGCAGTTCTTC. Protein: CASRTARDYNEQFF.

About this clone: The sample contains more than one DNA sequence encoding this CDR3. J is TRBJ2-7 and V is TRBV7-9, with 7 bases matching TRBD1. Germline-derived CDR1 and CDR2 are SEHNR and FQNEAQ (reference sequence). CDR3 length equals 12 residues. V trimming: 5 bases; J trimming: 5 bases; junction bases outside the gene matches: 3. The DNA of the CDR3 is TGTGCCAGCAGCCTGGACAGGAACGAGCAGTACTTC. Translating gives CASSLDRNEQYF.

The V gene is TRBV7-9, the J gene TRBJ2-3, with D unclear. This CDR3 region has 14 residues. Germline CDR1 is SEHNR and CDR2 is FQNEAQ (reference sequence). V was cut by 2 bases and J by 3 bases, with 9 bases left in between. The CDR3 reads CASSLYWVTDTQYF. CDR3 coding DNA: TGTGCCAGCAGCTTATATTGGGTTACAGATACGCAGTATTTT.

The rearrangement uses TRBV30 and TRBJ1-5; D is perhaps TRBD1 (5 bases). Looked up from germline, CDR1 is GTSNPN and CDR2 is SVGIG (reference sequence). The CDR3 covers 13 residues. V was pared by 1 base and J by 5 bases, with 9 bases between. CDR3 bases: TGTGCCTGGAGTGCGGGGCCTTATCAGCCCCAGCATTTT. Encoded protein: CAWSAGPYQPQHF.

As for this clone: At the DNA level, this CDR3 is encoded by other sequences in the same sample as well. V gene TRBV6-5 combines with J gene TRBJ1-5; D is ambiguous. Per the germline V gene, CDR1 is MNHEY and CDR2 is SVGAGI. The CDR3 loop spans 13 amino acids. The V end lost 2 bases, the J end lost 4 bases, and 6 bases lay between the germline ends. The CDR3 nucleotides are TGTGCCAGCAGTTACCAGAGAAATCAGCCCCAGCATTTT. Encoded protein: CASSYQRNQPQHF.

The chain is built from TRBV5-1 and TRBJ2-1; 9 positions match TRBD2. The CDR3 loop spans 15 amino acids. Germline trimming cut 3 bases from V and 4 bases from J; bases unmatched to any gene: 5. CDR1 is SGHRS, CDR2 YFSETQ, per germline. The CDR3 coding sequence is TGCGCCAGCAGCTCAGTAGCGGGAGAGTACAATGAGCAGTTCTTC. Protein product: CASSSVAGEYNEQFF.

The chain employs TRBV6-6 and TRBJ1-5; 7 nucleotides agree with TRBD1. The CDR3 runs 15 residues. V lost 6 bases to trimming and J lost 2 bases; unmatched junction nucleotides: 7. Germline V gives CDR1 MNHNY, CDR2 SVGAGI (reference sequence). CDR3 DNA sequence: TGTGCCAGCAGCAACAGGGGAACCGGCAATCAGCCCCAGCATTTT. Translating it yields CASSNRGTGNQPQHF.

The gene calls are TRBV9 and TRBJ2-7; D perhaps matches TRBD2 (5 bases). With 4 bases removed from V and 4 bases from J, the gap between germline ends came to 15 bases. Looked up from germline, CDR1 is SGDLS and CDR2 is YYNGEE. This CDR3 spans 14 amino acids. The CDR3 sequence: CASSNPSSGYEQYF. The CDR3, as DNA: TGTGCCAGCAGCAACCCTTCGTCGGGGTACGAGCAGTACTTC.

In regard to this clone: Other DNA sequences from this sample encode an identical CDR3 as well. The genes are TRBV6-5 and TRBJ1-1; 7 nucleotides align to TRBD1. This CDR3 has 13 residues. The V gene end was trimmed by 5 bases and the J gene end by 4 bases; junction bases not matched to a gene: 4. In germline, CDR1 is MNHEY, CDR2 SVGAGI. CDR3 sequence reads: CASSRTGPTEAFF. Written as DNA, the CDR3 is TGTGCCAGCAGTCGGACAGGCCCCACTGAAGCTTTCTTT.

This chain connects TRBV18 to TRBJ1-5; D is possibly TRBD1 (6 bases). The V and J ends lost 5 bases and 4 bases respectively, with 12 bases between them. The CDR3 loop spans 14 amino acids. The germline V gene has CDR1 KGHSH and CDR2 LQKENI. The CDR3 protein is CASSSGHQNQPQHF. The CDR3 DNA is TGTGCCAGCTCATCGGGACACCAAAATCAGCCCCAGCATTTT.

This rearrangement joins TRBV27 to TRBJ1-5; D is possibly TRBD1 (5 bases). Germline CDR1 MNHEY, CDR2 SMNVEV (reference sequence). Trimming removed 5 bases from V and 2 bases from J, with 13 bases in between. The CDR3 is made up of 15 amino acids. CDR3 loop: CASSLSGGGNQPQHF. In nucleotides, the CDR3 is TGTGCCAGCAGTCTCTCCGGGGGTGGCAATCAGCCCCAGCATTTT.

This chain uses TRBV4-2 with TRBJ1-5; TRBD1 matches at 7 bases. The V and J ends lost 3 bases and 1 base, in that order; junction bases with no gene match: 9. Germline V gene sequence: CDR1 LGHNA, CDR2 YNFKEQ. The CDR3 covers 17 residues. CDR3 bases: TGTGCCAGCAGCCAGAGAGGGGGCGAGGGAAGCAATCAGCCCCAGCATTTT. Amino acids: CASSQRGGEGSNQPQHF.

Of note for this clone: Other nucleotide sequences in the sample specify the same CDR3. The chain combines TRBV5-1 with TRBJ1-4; D possibly corresponds to TRBD1 (5 bases). Trimming removed 3 bases at V and 5 bases at J, with 11 bases between. Germline V lookup: CDR1 SGHRS, CDR2 YFSETQ. The CDR3 is 14 amino acids. The CDR3 spells CASSSGGSNEKLFF. CDR3 sequence (DNA): TGCGCCAGCAGCTCTGGGGGATCAAATGAAAAACTGTTTTTT.

This chain connects TRBV27 to TRBJ2-2; D possibly corresponds to TRBD1 (6 bases). The CDR3 extends over 15 amino acids. Per germline, CDR1 MNHEY and CDR2 SMNVEV (reference sequence). V shed 2 bases and J shed 7 bases, with 14 bases lying between them. CDR3 coding DNA: TGTGCCAGCAGTTTACTCGCCAGGGACAACGGGGAGCTGTTTTTT. Translating gives CASSLLARDNGELFF.

The chain combines TRBV5-1 with TRBJ2-2; D ambiguous. The CDR3 length is 14 residues. The germline CDR1 and CDR2 sequences are SGHRS and YFSETQ. Trimming pared 0 bases from V and 5 bases from J, leaving 8 bases between. For the CDR3, the DNA is TGCGCCAGCAGCTTGGCTCTAGAAACCGGGGAGCTGTTTTTT. Translated, it gives CASSLALETGELFF.

V gene TRBV5-1 combines with J gene TRBJ2-7; 11 nucleotides align to TRBD2. Germline-derived CDR1 and CDR2 are SGHRS and YFSETQ. This CDR3 spans 14 amino acids. The V segment lost 3 bases and the J segment 3 bases; nucleotides outside the gene matches: 2. The CDR3 DNA is TGCGCCAGCAGCTCGACTAGCGGGGTCTACGAGCAGTACTTC. It specifies CASSSTSGVYEQYF.

Notes on this clone: Within the sample, other DNA sequences also encode this same CDR3. V and J are TRBV6-5 and TRBJ1-1; a weak D match, TRBD1 (6 bases). Germline values: CDR1 MNHEY, CDR2 SVGAGI. Deletions cut 6 bases from V and 5 bases from J, with 7 bases between. The CDR3 has 11 residues. In DNA, the CDR3 is TGTGCCAGCAGAGGGGGTACTGAAGCTTTCTTT. Protein product: CASRGGTEAFF.

As concerns this clone: In the same sample, other DNA sequences code for this CDR3. Here the CDR3 reads CASSLLRETQYF. The CDR3 bases are TGTGCCAGCAGCTTACTTCGAGAGACCCAGTACTTC. The chain employs TRBV7-2 and TRBJ2-5; D not certain. Germline V gives CDR1 SGHTA, CDR2 FQGNSA. This CDR3 comprises 12 residues. Trimming took 2 bases from V and 4 from J, leaving 5 bases between them.

The chain carries TRBV6-1 and TRBJ1-5; 9 positions agree with TRBD1. CDR1 is MNHNS, CDR2 SASEGT, per germline. J gave up 4 bases and V 3 bases, and 10 bases lay outside the gene matches. The CDR3 runs 17 residues. CDR3 nucleotides: TGTGCCAGCAGTGACCGTTTGGGGACAGGGTGGAATCAGCCCCAGCATTTT. Translated, it gives CASSDRLGTGWNQPQHF.

The gene calls are TRBV6-6 and TRBJ2-1; D may be TRBD2 (6 bases). This CDR3 has 15 amino acids. Germline V lookup: CDR1 MNHNY, CDR2 SVGAGI (reference sequence). Between the trimmed V and J ends, which lost 6 bases and 6 bases, there was a span of 18 bases. The CDR3 bases are TGTGCCAGCAGGGCGGGACTTTCCTTTTCCAATGAGCAGTTCTTC. Protein product: CASRAGLSFSNEQFF.

Points on this clone: In the same sample, other DNA sequences code for this CDR3. The chain has TRBV6-1 and TRBJ2-3; D unresolved. V lost 6 bases and J lost 5, with 6 bases in between. Germline CDR1 MNHNS, CDR2 SASEGT. The CDR3 spans 11 residues. This chain's CDR3 is CASSPLDTQYF. In nucleotides, the CDR3 is TGTGCCAGCAGCCCATTAGATACGCAGTATTTT.